These 13 T cell receptor beta chains were all obtained from the same sample, sequenced in a study of metastatic and nonmetastatic thyroid tumors (dated by TCRdb to between 2020 and 2021). The library was obtained by PCR. Instrument on record: Illumina HiSeq 4000. The public reads were reprocessed in TCRdb via fastp at Q25 and MiXCR, keeping in-frame beta chains. For this sample the table gives about 93,000 clones, of which about 13% were detected only once. Clones ranked in the top ten supply approximately 10% of the sample. None of the patients had been given any treatment before thyroid surgery. The specimen sequenced was blood. The origin of the receptors is a female donor with papillary thyroid cancer or a benign thyroid nodule (not recorded which). Some clones in this sample may be carry-over from other donors' samples.

The table lists this clone with many counts. The chain employs TRBV27 and TRBJ1-3, with 7 bases matching TRBD1. This CDR3 contains 15 residues. With V trimmed by 6 bases and J by 0 bases, 5 bases remained unmatched. CDR1 and CDR2 from the germline V gene are MNHEY and SMNVEV (reference sequence). The CDR3 sequence is CASRTTGFSGNTIYF. CDR3 sequence (DNA): TGTGCCAGCAGGACGACAGGGTTCTCTGGAAACACCATATATTTT.

This clone was counted a few times. The chain uses TRBV6-1 and TRBJ1-1; tentatively, D is TRBD1 (5 bases). Germline CDR1 and CDR2: MNHNS and SASEGT. The CDR3 is made up of 13 amino acids. The germline V and J ends were trimmed by 2 bases and 5 bases, with 9 bases remaining between them. CDR3 residues: CASSERGRTEAFF. The CDR3 nucleotides are TGTGCCAGCAGTGAAAGGGGTCGGACTGAAGCTTTCTTT.

This clone was seen a few times. The junction shows a germline mismatch at one end, possibly a read error. The rearrangement links TRBV12-3 or TRBV12-4 to TRBJ2-7; D gene uncertain. The CDR3 has 13 amino acids. CDR3 in DNA: TGTGCCAGCATTTTAGATTCGGGTTACGAGCAGTACTTC. It encodes CASILDSGYEQYF.

Remarks on this clone: A much bigger clone sits one base away, suggesting this may be a read error. The chain recombines TRBV5-6 with TRBJ1-2; no clear D. CDR1 and CDR2 (germline): SGHDT, YYEEEE. The CDR3 loop spans 14 amino acids. CDR3 region: CASGLARRTPGYTF. In DNA form, the CDR3 reads TGTGCCAGCGGCTTGGCCAGACGGACTCCTGGCTACACCTTC.

This clone was seen once. J is TRBJ2-7 and V is TRBV20-1; 14 bases map to TRBD2. The CDR3 runs to 16 residues. Trimming removed 4 bases from V and 4 bases from J; junction bases left unmatched: 9. Looked up from germline, CDR1 is DFQATT and CDR2 is SNEGSKA (reference sequence). The CDR3 region has the DNA TGCAGTGCTATGGATCGTGGGACTAGCGGGAGTTACGAGCAGTACTTC. This encodes CSAMDRGTSGSYEQYF.

This clone was observed at least ten times. The chain links TRBV27 to TRBJ2-1, with 7 bases aligning to TRBD2. The V gene's germline CDR1 is MNHEY and CDR2 SMNVEV (reference sequence). The CDR3 extends over 16 amino acids. After removal of 3 bases from V and 8 bases from J, the junction contained 13 bases not matched to a gene. For the CDR3, the DNA is TGTGCCAGCAGTTTTGTTGCGGGAGTTAGGGTAGATGAGCAGTTCTTC. It specifies CASSFVAGVRVDEQFF.

This clone was recorded at least ten times. The chain uses TRBV27 and TRBJ2-1; 7 bases agree with TRBD2. The CDR3 is 15 amino acids. The junction had 9 bases not matched to a gene; V was cut back by 6 bases and J by 4 bases. Germline assignment: CDR1 MNHEY and CDR2 SMNVEV (reference sequence). As DNA, the CDR3 is TGTGCCAGCAGCCGCATAGCGGGCCATTACAATGAGCAGTTCTTC. Translating gives CASSRIAGHYNEQFF.

This clone occurred a few times. The gene calls are TRBV5-4 and TRBJ2-3; tentatively, D is TRBD1 or TRBD2 (6 bases each). This CDR3 has 15 amino acids. Trimming shortened V by 4 bases and J by 2 bases, and 14 bases separated the two germline ends. Germline assignment: CDR1 SGHNT and CDR2 YYREEE (reference sequence). The CDR3 DNA follows: TGTGCCAGCAGCCACAGGGACTCTTTCACAGATACGCAGTATTTT. Translating it yields CASSHRDSFTDTQYF. Filled out from reference TRBV5-4 and TRBJ2-3, the complete variable domain reads ETGVTQSPTHLIKTRGQQVTLRCSSQSGHNTVSWYQQALGQGPQFIFQYYREEENGRGNFPPRFSGLQFPNYSSELNVNALELDDSALYLCASSHRDSFTDTQYFGPGTRLTVL.

This clone showed up many times. The chain uses TRBV20-1 and TRBJ2-6; 10 bases line up with TRBD1. V lost 6 bases, J lost 0 bases, and 5 bases stayed unmatched. The CDR3 is 16 amino acids. Germline CDR1 and CDR2: DFQATT and SNEGSKA (reference sequence). CDR3 residues: CSAPTGGASGANVLTF. DNA of the CDR3: TGCAGTGCCCCGACAGGGGGCGCCTCTGGGGCCAACGTCCTGACTTTC.

This clone has at least ten counts. Its ends do not fully match the called genes, so a read error is possible. The genes are TRBV2 and TRBJ2-6; the D gene is possibly TRBD1 (5 bases). The V gene's germline CDR1 is SNHLY and CDR2 FYNNEI. The CDR3 is 15 residues long. The DNA of the CDR3 is TGTGCCAGCAGTCCATTATTGGCTGGGGCCGACGTCCTGACTTTC. It translates to CASSPLLAGADVLTF.

Concerning this clone: A clone one base away is much larger, so this may be a read error. This sample also contains other DNA sequences that code for the same CDR3. The chain uses TRBV6-1 and TRBJ1-2; D ambiguous. The CDR3 consists of 12 residues. In germline, CDR1 is MNHNS, CDR2 SASEGT. The CDR3 nucleotides are TGTGCCAGCAGGGGCGCTAACTATGGATACACCTTC. Its translation is CASRGANYGYTF.

This clone was observed at least ten times. The rearrangement uses TRBV4-2 and TRBJ2-2; 10 nucleotides match TRBD2. The CDR3 spans 16 residues. Germline V gene sequence: CDR1 LGHNA, CDR2 YNFKEQ. Trimming removed 3 bases from V and 6 bases from J; junction bases left unmatched: 7. This CDR3 is CASSHGSGRGAGELFF. The CDR3, as DNA: TGTGCCAGCAGCCACGGGAGCGGGAGGGGCGCCGGGGAGCTGTTTTTT.

This clone has a count of ten or more. The V and J genes are TRBV6-1 and TRBJ2-7, with 8 bases aligning to TRBD1. From germline, CDR1 is MNHNS and CDR2 SASEGT. The CDR3 has 17 residues. The V and J ends lost 7 bases and 2 bases, in that order; junction bases with no gene match: 16. As DNA, the CDR3 is TGTGCCAGCAATAAAGTCAGGGACAGGCTGGGAACCTACGAGCAGTACTTC. Protein sequence: CASNKVRDRLGTYEQYF.